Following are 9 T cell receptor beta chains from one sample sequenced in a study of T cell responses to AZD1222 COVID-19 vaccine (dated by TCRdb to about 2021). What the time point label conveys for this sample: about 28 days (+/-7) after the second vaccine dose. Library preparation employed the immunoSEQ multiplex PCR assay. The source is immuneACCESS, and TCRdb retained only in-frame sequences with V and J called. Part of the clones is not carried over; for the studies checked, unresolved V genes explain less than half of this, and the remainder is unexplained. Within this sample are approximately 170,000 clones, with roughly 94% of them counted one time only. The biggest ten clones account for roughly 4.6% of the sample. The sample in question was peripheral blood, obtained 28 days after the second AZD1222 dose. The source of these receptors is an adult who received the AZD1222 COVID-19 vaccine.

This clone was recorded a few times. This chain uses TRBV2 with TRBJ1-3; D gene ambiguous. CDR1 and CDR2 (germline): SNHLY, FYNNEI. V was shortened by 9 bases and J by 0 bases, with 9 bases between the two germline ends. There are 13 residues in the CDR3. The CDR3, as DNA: TGTGCCAGTGGGCAGAGCTCTGGAAACACCATATATTTT. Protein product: CASGQSSGNTIYF.

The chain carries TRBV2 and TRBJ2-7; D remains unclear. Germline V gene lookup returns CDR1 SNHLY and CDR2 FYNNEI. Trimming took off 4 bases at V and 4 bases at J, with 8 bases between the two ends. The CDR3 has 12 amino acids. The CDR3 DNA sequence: TGTGCCAGCAGTGTAACCGTGTACGAGCAGTACTTC. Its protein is CASSVTVYEQYF.

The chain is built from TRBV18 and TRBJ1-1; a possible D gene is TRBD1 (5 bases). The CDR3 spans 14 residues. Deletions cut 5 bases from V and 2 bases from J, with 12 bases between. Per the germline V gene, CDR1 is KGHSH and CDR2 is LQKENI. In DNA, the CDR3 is TGTGCCAGCTCAGGGGCCCGAGGCAACACTGAAGCTTTCTTT. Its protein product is CASSGARGNTEAFF.

The CDR3 region is CATSDSGTGKTYEQYF. As DNA, the CDR3 is TGTGCCACCAGTGATTCCGGGACAGGGAAAACCTACGAGCAGTACTTC. The chain employs TRBV24-1 and TRBJ2-7; 9 bases match TRBD1. The CDR3 totals 16 residues. Losses at the gene ends were 2 bases for V and 2 bases for J; bases not matched to a gene: 6. Looked up from germline, CDR1 is KGHDR and CDR2 is SFDVKD.

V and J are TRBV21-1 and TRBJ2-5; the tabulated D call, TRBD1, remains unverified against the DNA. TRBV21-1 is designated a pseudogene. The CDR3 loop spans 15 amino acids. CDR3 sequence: CASNGTGGNQETQYF. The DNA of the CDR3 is TGTGCCAGCAATGGGACAGGGGGAAACCAAGAGACCCAGTACTTC.

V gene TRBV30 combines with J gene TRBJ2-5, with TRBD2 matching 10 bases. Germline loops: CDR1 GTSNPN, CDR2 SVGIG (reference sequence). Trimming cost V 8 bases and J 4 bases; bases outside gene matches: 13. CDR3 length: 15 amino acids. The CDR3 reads CAGLAGGRRIETQYF. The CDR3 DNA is TGTGCCGGTTTAGCGGGAGGTCGACGCATAGAGACCCAGTACTTC. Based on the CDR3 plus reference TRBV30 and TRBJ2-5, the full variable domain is SQTIHQWPATLVQPVGSPLSLECTVEGTSNPNLYWYRQAAGRGLQLLFYSVGIGQISSEVPQNLSASRPQDRQFILSSKKLLLSDSGFYLCAGLAGGRRIETQYFGPGTRLLVL.

The CDR3 loop is CASSPDMANTEAFF. The CDR3 DNA sequence: TGTGCCAGCAGCCCCGACATGGCGAACACTGAAGCTTTCTTT. This chain links TRBV3-1 (or the pseudogene TRBV3-2) with TRBJ1-1; D gene uncertain. Germline V CDR1 and CDR2: LGHDT, YNNKEL (reference sequence). The CDR3 spans 14 residues. V lost 4 bases and J lost 1, with 10 bases in between.

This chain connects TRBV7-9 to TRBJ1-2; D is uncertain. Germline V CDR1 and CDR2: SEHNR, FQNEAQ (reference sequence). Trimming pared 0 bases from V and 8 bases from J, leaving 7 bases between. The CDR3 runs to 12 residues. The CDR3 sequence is CASSLAGPGYTF. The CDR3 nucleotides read TGTGCCAGCAGCTTAGCAGGTCCCGGCTACACCTTC.

The CDR3 loop reads CASSRLAGGGETQYF. CDR3 DNA: TGTGCCAGCAGTCGTCTAGCGGGAGGAGGGGAGACCCAGTACTTC. This sequence joins TRBV2 and TRBJ2-5; 11 bases map to TRBD2. V lost 5 bases to trimming and J lost 5 bases; unmatched junction nucleotides: 7. CDR3 length: 15 residues. Per germline, CDR1 SNHLY and CDR2 FYNNEI. Supplemented by reference TRBV2 and TRBJ2-5, the full variable domain reads EPEVTQTPSHQVTQMGQEVILRCVPISNHLYFYWYRQILGQKVEFLVSFYNNEISEKSEIFDDQFSVERPDGSNFTLKIRSTKLEDSAMYFCASSRLAGGGETQYFGPGTRLLVL.